A selection of T cell receptor beta chains follows, all from one sample in a study of blood T cell repertoires in COVID-19. Sequencing was performed with immunoSEQ multiplex PCR; in TCRdb, only in-frame clones are kept and a portion is missing. The sample records approximately 94,000 clones, about four fifths being singletons. The sequencing sample was made of peripheral blood. The receptors derive from a human donor in a cohort sampled during active COVID-19. Both conserved end residues are trimmed from each CDR3. Fields, in order: V gene, J gene, CDR3 protein.

v_call: TRBV5-4; j_call: TRBJ1-4; cdr3_aa: ASSYGRGFNEKLF
v_call: TRBV27; j_call: TRBJ2-2; cdr3_aa: ASSLSRYTGELF
v_call: TRBV7-2; j_call: TRBJ1-6; cdr3_aa: ASSYREIRSSPLH
v_call: TRBV21-1; j_call: TRBJ1-3; cdr3_aa: ASSARPTTGTGGNTIY
v_call: TRBV7-6; j_call: TRBJ1-2; cdr3_aa: ASSLGQGQNGYT
v_call: TRBV5-1; j_call: TRBJ2-3; cdr3_aa: ASSTTSGSTDTQY
v_call: TRBV11-2; j_call: TRBJ2-3; cdr3_aa: ASSRHFATSTDTQY
v_call: TRBV5-1; j_call: TRBJ1-4; cdr3_aa: ASRSGLQKGEKLF
v_call: TRBV29-1; j_call: TRBJ2-3; cdr3_aa: SVEDQVLAGDTQY
v_call: TRBV3-1/TRBV3-2; j_call: TRBJ2-5; cdr3_aa: ASSQDITRVQETQY
v_call: TRBV11-2; j_call: TRBJ1-1; cdr3_aa: ASSMRGGIGTEAF
v_call: TRBV4-3; j_call: TRBJ2-5; cdr3_aa: ASSQDRGTGETQY
v_call: TRBV7-6; j_call: TRBJ1-1; cdr3_aa: ASSSGANTEAF
v_call: TRBV11-2; j_call: TRBJ1-2; cdr3_aa: ASSLERFGGYT
v_call: TRBV7-9; j_call: TRBJ1-3; cdr3_aa: ASSLGDLPGNTIY
v_call: TRBV28; j_call: TRBJ2-5; cdr3_aa: ASSTGRGYAETQY
v_call: TRBV10-1; j_call: TRBJ2-6; cdr3_aa: ASSESLAGGPGANVLT
v_call: TRBV7-9; j_call: TRBJ1-3; cdr3_aa: ASRSDRVGNTIY
v_call: TRBV19; j_call: TRBJ1-4; cdr3_aa: ASSIGLQGGRKLF
v_call: TRBV9; j_call: TRBJ1-2; cdr3_aa: ASSDPTGAGDYGYT
v_call: TRBV28; j_call: TRBJ2-7; cdr3_aa: ASSQGQGKYEQY
v_call: TRBV6-1; j_call: TRBJ2-3; cdr3_aa: ASSEGGGTDTQY
v_call: TRBV25-1; j_call: TRBJ2-1; cdr3_aa: ASSSPRGAGSEQF
v_call: TRBV2; j_call: TRBJ2-4; cdr3_aa: ASSEGNAGGRLLAKNIQY
v_call: TRBV18; j_call: TRBJ2-5; cdr3_aa: ASSLTGVETQY
v_call: TRBV5-1; j_call: TRBJ2-7; cdr3_aa: ASSLVTTYEQY
v_call: TRBV7-8; j_call: TRBJ2-5; cdr3_aa: ASVRGLLQETQY
v_call: TRBV7-2; j_call: TRBJ1-6; cdr3_aa: ASSLGPHRGYNSPLH
v_call: TRBV5-6; j_call: TRBJ2-1; cdr3_aa: ASGGPSSYNEQF
v_call: TRBV5-6; j_call: TRBJ1-2; cdr3_aa: ASSFRDRTKNGYT
v_call: TRBV7-9; j_call: TRBJ1-2; cdr3_aa: ASSLSQGFDYGYT
v_call: TRBV5-5; j_call: TRBJ1-6; cdr3_aa: ASSLLAGFYNSPLH